What follows describes a single TCR beta chain. This sample was taken from a study of blood T cell repertoires in COVID-19. Study at large: T cells, B-cell-depleted T cells, or PBMCs supplied cDNA or gDNA.

The protocol was immunoSEQ multiplex PCR, while the TCRdb copy is restricted to in-frame clones and leaves out a portion. This table has approximately 300,000 clones, approximately 90% appearing once. V lost 6 bases to trimming and J lost 5 bases, with 10 bases between them. Germline CDR1 MDHEN, CDR2 SYDVKM. This CDR3 spans 13 amino acids. The clonotype comes from a woman aged 45-65 years who had recovered from COVID-19. Material: peripheral blood. V gene TRBV28 combines with J gene TRBJ2-2; D is possibly TRBD2 (6 bases). The DNA of the CDR3 is TGTGCCAGCAGCTTCGGGAGTACCGGGGAGCTGTTTTTT. Its protein product is CASSFGSTGELFF.